These 10 T cell receptor beta chains were sequenced from one sample in a study of OX40 agonist ivuxolimab in advanced cancers. Method: immunoSEQ multiplex PCR; TCRdb's copy keeps in-frame clones and lacks some. The table includes about 72,000 clones, roughly nine tenths detected once. Sequenced material: CD4+ or CD8+ T cells sorted from blood, taken in a trial of the OX40 agonist ivuxolimab. These receptors were collected from an adult with an advanced solid tumor such as melanoma, head and neck, liver or kidney cancer.

This clone has just a few counts. CDR3 in amino acids: CASSVQIIQYF. CDR3 DNA: TGTGCCAGCAGTGTCCAGATTATTCAGTACTTC. The chain links TRBV2 to TRBJ2-4; D gene ambiguous. V gave up 4 bases and J gave up 10 bases, with 8 bases separating them. CDR3 length: 11 amino acids. Germline lookup yields CDR1 SNHLY and CDR2 FYNNEI.

The gene calls are TRBV7-3 and TRBJ1-2, with TRBD1 as a possible D gene (5 bases). The germline gives CDR1 SGHTA, CDR2 FQGTGA. Trimming took off 1 base at V and 8 bases at J, with 17 bases between the two ends. CDR3 size: 15 residues. The CDR3 spells CASSLMGDSKGGYTF. As DNA, the CDR3 is TGTGCCAGCAGCTTAATGGGTGACAGTAAAGGCGGCTACACCTTC.

CDR3 sequence reads: CASRGGYGTEAFF. In DNA form, the CDR3 reads TGTGCCAGCCGGGGGGGCTATGGCACTGAAGCTTTCTTT. The chain employs TRBV28 and TRBJ1-1; a weak D match, TRBD1 (6 bases). V lost 8 bases to trimming and J lost 4 bases, with 14 bases between them. In germline, CDR1 is MDHEN, CDR2 SYDVKM. The CDR3 contains 13 residues.

The chain couples TRBV7-9 to TRBJ1-5; possible D gene TRBD1, 5 bases. Trimming removed 0 bases from V and 2 bases from J, with 14 bases in between. Germline CDR1 is SEHNR and CDR2 is FQNEAQ (reference sequence). The CDR3 has 17 amino acids. The CDR3 DNA reads TGTGCCAGCAGCTTAGCTCCGGCAGGGCGCGGCAATCAGCCCCAGCATTTT. Translation: CASSLAPAGRGNQPQHF.

The J gene is TRBJ1-5, the V gene TRBV10-2; TRBD1 matches 7 bases. The germline gives CDR1 WSHSY, CDR2 SAAADI. There are 12 residues in the CDR3. V dropped 6 bases and J dropped 9; count of bases not matched to a gene: 5. The CDR3: CASRNRGGPQHF. The CDR3 bases are TGCGCCAGCAGGAACAGGGGTGGGCCCCAGCATTTT.

This clone is deemed medium-sized. The V and J genes are TRBV19 and TRBJ1-3; D not resolved. The V and J ends lost 5 bases and 0 bases respectively, with 11 bases between them. The germline CDR1 and CDR2 sequences are LNHDA and SQIVND (reference sequence). The CDR3 totals 15 residues. CDR3 protein: CASSAAAFSGNTIYF. In DNA, the CDR3 is TGTGCCAGTAGTGCGGCAGCGTTCTCTGGAAACACCATATATTTT.

The chain recombines TRBV2 with TRBJ1-1; 10 bases are shared with TRBD1. Trimming at V came to 6 bases and at J to 4 bases, leaving 8 bases not matched to a gene. The germline CDR1 and CDR2 sequences are SNHLY and FYNNEI. The CDR3 runs 15 residues. The CDR3 region has the DNA TGTGCCAGCAGCGACCCGACAGGGGGCGTCACTGAAGCTTTCTTT. Translating gives CASSDPTGGVTEAFF.

The rearrangement links TRBV10-3 to TRBJ1-2; tentative D call: TRBD1 (6 bases). Germline CDR1 ENHRY, CDR2 SYGVKD. With 11 bases removed from V and 2 bases from J, the gap between germline ends came to 18 bases. The CDR3 has 14 residues. CDR3 in DNA: TGTGCCCTTCGGGGGGACACAGCAAACTATGGCTACACCTTC. This gives the protein CALRGDTANYGYTF.

This clone was counted once. The chain employs TRBV5-6 and TRBJ2-3; D remains ambiguous. The CDR3 spans 15 residues. CDR1 and CDR2 (germline): SGHDT, YYEEEE. V was cut by 0 bases and J by 0 bases, with 8 bases left in between. CDR3 in amino acids: CASSLELRSTDTQYF. The CDR3 coding sequence is TGTGCCAGCAGCTTGGAATTGCGGAGCACAGATACGCAGTATTTT.

J is TRBJ1-5 and V is TRBV4-1, with D perhaps TRBD1 (5 bases). In germline, CDR1 is MGHRA, CDR2 YSYEKL. The CDR3 runs to 15 residues. Trimming pared 4 bases from V and 6 bases from J, leaving 16 bases between. The CDR3 loop is CASSPPDRLGQPQHF. The CDR3 coding sequence is TGCGCCAGCAGCCCCCCTGACAGATTGGGTCAGCCCCAGCATTTT.